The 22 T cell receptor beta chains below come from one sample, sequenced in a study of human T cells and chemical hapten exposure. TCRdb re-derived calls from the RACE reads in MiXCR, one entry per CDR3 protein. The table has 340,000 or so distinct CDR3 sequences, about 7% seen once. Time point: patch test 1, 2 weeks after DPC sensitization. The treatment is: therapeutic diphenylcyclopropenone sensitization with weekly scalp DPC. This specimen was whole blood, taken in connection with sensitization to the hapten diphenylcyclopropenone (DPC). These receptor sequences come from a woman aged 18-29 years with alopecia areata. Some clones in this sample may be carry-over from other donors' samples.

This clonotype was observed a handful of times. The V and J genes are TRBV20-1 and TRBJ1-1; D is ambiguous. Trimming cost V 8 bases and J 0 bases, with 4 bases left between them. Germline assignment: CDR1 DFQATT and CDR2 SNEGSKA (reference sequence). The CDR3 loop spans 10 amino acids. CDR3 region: CSLMNTEAFF. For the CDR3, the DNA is TGCAGTCTAATGAACACTGAAGCTTTCTTT.

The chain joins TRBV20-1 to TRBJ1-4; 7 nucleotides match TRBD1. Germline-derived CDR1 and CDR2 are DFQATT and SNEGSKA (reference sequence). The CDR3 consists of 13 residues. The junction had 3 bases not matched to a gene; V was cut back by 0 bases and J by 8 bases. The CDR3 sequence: CSAREGTEEKLFF. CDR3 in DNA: TGCAGTGCTAGAGAGGGGACAGAAGAAAAACTGTTTTTT.

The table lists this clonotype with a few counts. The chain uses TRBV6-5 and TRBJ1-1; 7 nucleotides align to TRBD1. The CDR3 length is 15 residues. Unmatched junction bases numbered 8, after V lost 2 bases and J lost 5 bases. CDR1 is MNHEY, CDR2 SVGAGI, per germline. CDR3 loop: CASSYGEGALTEAFF. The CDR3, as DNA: TGTGCCAGCAGTTACGGCGAGGGGGCTTTGACTGAAGCTTTCTTT.

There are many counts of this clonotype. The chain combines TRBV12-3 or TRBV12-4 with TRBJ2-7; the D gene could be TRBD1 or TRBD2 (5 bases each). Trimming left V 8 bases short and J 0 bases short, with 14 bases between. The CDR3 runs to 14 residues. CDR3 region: CASGTLGGSYEQYF. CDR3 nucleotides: TGTGCCAGCGGGACCTTGGGCGGCTCCTACGAGCAGTACTTC.

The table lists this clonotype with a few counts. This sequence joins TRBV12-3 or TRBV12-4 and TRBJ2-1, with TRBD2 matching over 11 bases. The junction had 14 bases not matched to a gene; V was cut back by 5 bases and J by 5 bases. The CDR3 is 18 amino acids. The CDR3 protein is CASSPGTSGPPYNNEQFF. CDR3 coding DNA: TGTGCCAGCAGTCCCGGGACTAGCGGACCCCCCTATAACAATGAGCAGTTCTTC.

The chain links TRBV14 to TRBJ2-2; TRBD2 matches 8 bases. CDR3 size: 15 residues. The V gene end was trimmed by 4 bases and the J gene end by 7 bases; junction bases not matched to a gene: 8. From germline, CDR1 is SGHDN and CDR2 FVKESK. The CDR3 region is CASSPWTSRGGELFF. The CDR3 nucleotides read TGTGCCAGCAGCCCCTGGACTAGCAGGGGCGGGGAGCTGTTTTTT.

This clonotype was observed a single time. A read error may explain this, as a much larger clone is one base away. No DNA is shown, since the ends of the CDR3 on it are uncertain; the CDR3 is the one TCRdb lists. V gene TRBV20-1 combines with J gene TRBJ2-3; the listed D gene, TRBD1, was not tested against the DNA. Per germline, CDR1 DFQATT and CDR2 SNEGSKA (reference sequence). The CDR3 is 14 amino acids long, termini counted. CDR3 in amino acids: CSAFGRGATDTRYF.

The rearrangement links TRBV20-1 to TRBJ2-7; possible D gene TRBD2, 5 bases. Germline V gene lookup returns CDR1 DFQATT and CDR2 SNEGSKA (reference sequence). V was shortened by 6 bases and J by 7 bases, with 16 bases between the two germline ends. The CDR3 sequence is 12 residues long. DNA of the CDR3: TGCAGTGCACTGGTCGCTACGGGGGAGCAGTACTTC. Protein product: CSALVATGEQYF.

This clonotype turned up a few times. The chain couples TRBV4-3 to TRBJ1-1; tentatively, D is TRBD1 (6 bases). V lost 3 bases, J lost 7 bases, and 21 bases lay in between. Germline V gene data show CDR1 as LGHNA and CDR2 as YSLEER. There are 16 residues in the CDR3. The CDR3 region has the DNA TGCGCCAGCAGCCAGGACACCCCCAGGGCAGGGGTTGAAGCTTTCTTT. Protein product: CASSQDTPRAGVEAFF.

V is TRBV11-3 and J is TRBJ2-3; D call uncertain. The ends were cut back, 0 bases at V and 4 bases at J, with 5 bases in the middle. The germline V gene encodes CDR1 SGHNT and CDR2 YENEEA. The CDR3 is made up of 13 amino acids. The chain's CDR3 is CASSLDSSDTQYF. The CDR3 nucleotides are TGTGCCAGCAGCTTAGATTCTTCAGATACGCAGTATTTT.

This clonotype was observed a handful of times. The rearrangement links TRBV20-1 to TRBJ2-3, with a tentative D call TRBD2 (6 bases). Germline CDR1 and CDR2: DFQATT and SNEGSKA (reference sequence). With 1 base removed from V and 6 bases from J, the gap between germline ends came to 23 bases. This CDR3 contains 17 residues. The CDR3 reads CSARGGSGPLQGDTQYF. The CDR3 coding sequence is TGCAGTGCTAGAGGAGGGAGCGGGCCGCTCCAGGGTGATACGCAGTATTTT.

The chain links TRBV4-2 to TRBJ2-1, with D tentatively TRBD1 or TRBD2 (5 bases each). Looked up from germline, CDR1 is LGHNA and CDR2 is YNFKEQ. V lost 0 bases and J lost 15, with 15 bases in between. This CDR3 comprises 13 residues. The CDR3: CASSQDPGTEGFF. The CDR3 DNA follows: TGTGCCAGCAGCCAAGATCCTGGGACCGAGGGGTTCTTC.

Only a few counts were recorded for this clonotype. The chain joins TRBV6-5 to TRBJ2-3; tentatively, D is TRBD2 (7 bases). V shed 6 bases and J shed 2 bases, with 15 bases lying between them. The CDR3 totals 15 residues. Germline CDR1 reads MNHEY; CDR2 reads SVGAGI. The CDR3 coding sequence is TGTGCCAGCAGAGCTGCGGGGGCCCTCACAGATACGCAGTATTTT. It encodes CASRAAGALTDTQYF.

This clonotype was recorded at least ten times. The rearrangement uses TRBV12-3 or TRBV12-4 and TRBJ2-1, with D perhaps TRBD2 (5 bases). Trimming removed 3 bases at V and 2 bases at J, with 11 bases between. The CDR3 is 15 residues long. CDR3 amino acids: CASSFPRGAYNEQFF. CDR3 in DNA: TGTGCCAGCAGTTTCCCCCGGGGAGCCTACAATGAGCAGTTCTTC.

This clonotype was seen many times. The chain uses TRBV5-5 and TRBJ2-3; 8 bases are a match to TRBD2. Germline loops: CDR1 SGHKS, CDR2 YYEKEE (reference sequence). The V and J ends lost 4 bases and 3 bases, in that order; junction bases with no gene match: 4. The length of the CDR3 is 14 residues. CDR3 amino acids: CASSKLADTDTQYF. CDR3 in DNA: TGTGCCAGCAGCAAACTAGCGGATACAGATACGCAGTATTTT. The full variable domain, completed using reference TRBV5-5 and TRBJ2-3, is DAGVTQSPTHLIKTRGQQVTLRCSPISGHKSVSWYQQVLGQGPQFIFQYYEKEERGRGNFPDRFSARQFPNYSSELNVNALLLGDSALYLCASSKLADTDTQYFGPGTRLTVL.

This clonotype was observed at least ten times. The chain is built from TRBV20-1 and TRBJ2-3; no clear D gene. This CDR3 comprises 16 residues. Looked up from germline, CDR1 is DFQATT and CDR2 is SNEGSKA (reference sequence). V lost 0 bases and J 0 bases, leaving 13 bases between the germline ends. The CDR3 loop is CSARDPQGYSTDTQYF. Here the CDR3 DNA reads TGCAGTGCTAGAGATCCCCAAGGGTATAGCACAGATACGCAGTATTTT.

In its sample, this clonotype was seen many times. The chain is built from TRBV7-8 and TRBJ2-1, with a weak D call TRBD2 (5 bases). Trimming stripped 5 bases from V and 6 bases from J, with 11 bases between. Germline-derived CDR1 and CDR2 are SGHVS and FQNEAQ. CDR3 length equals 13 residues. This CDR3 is CASSRTSGNEQFF. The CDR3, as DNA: TGTGCCAGCAGCCGTACTAGTGGCAATGAGCAGTTCTTC.

In DNA form, the CDR3 reads TGCGCCAGCAGCCAGGGCTTAGGGCTGAACACTGAAGCTTTCTTT. This encodes CASSQGLGLNTEAFF. The rearrangement links TRBV4-3 to TRBJ1-1; the D is unclear. Germline-derived CDR1 and CDR2 are LGHNA and YSLEER. V was shortened by 3 bases and J by 0 bases, with 11 bases between the two germline ends. CDR3 length equals 15 residues.

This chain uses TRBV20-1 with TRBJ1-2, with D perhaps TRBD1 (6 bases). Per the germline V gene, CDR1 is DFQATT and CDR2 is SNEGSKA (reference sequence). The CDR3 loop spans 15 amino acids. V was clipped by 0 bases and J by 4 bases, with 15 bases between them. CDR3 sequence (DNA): TGCAGTGCTAGAGATCCGGGGGGCGCTGGCTATGGCTACACCTTC. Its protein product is CSARDPGGAGYGYTF.

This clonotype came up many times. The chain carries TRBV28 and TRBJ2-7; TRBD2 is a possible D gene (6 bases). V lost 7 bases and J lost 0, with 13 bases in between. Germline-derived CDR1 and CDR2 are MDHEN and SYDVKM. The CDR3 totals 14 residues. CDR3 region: CASNAHGSSYEQYF. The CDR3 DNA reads TGTGCCAGCAACGCACACGGGAGCTCCTACGAGCAGTACTTC.

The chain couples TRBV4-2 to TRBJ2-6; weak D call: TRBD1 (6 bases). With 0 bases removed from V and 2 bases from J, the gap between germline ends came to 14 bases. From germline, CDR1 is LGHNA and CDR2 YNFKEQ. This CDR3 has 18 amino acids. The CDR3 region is CASSQEPYGTTGANVLTF. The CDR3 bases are TGTGCCAGCAGCCAAGAACCCTATGGGACAACTGGGGCCAACGTCCTGACTTTC.

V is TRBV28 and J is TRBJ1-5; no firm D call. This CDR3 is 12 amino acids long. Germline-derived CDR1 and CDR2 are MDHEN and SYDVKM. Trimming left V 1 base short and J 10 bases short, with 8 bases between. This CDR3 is CASSLFLDPQHF. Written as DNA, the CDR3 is TGTGCCAGCAGTTTATTTTTGGACCCCCAGCATTTT.